This T cell receptor (beta chain) was recorded in a study of blood T cell repertoires in COVID-19. As for the study in general: Both acute and convalescent COVID-19 samples were obtained from the United States, Italy and Spain. Sources were T cells, B-cell-depleted T cells, or PBMCs; the material itself was cDNA or gDNA.

Authors' analysis steps: Amplification of reference gene primers provided the estimated nucleated cell counts. TCRdb keeps only in-frame clones here, not all; method: immunoSEQ multiplex PCR. V and J calls and clone size are as listed in that table; D and trimming were resolved from the DNA. There are about 180,000 clones in the sample; approximately 83% occur only once, and around 3.3% lies in the top ten. Looked up from germline, CDR1 is LGHNT and CDR2 is FRNRAP. The CDR3 is made up of 14 amino acids. Trimming cost V 6 bases and J 0 bases, with 11 bases left between them. The sequenced sample consisted of peripheral blood. J is TRBJ2-5 and V is TRBV12-5, with D possibly being TRBD2 (6 bases). This TCR derives from a man aged 55 to 69 with acute or convalescent COVID-19. The CDR3 coding sequence is TGTGCTAGTGGACTAGCAGGGAACCAAGAGACCCAGTACTTC. It specifies CASGLAGNQETQYF. The full variable domain, completed using reference TRBV12-5 and TRBJ2-5, is DARVTQTPRHKVTEMGQEVTMRCQPILGHNTVFWYRQTMMQGLELLAYFRNRAPLDDSGMPKDRFSAEMPDATLATLKIQPSEPRDSAVYFCASGLAGNQETQYFGPGTRLLVL.